The 2 T cell receptor beta chains given below trace back to one sample, sequenced in a study of T cell responses to AZD1222 COVID-19 vaccine. Method: immunoSEQ multiplex PCR; TCRdb's copy keeps in-frame clones and lacks some. The repertoire holds fewer than 95,000 clones, approximately 90% seen once, with approximately 5.1% in the top ten. This specimen consisted of peripheral blood, obtained 28 days after the second AZD1222 dose. The source is an adult who received the AZD1222 COVID-19 vaccine.

The chain couples TRBV28 to TRBJ2-1; 8 nucleotides agree with TRBD1. This CDR3 has 15 amino acids. Germline V CDR1 and CDR2: MDHEN, SYDVKM. V dropped 4 bases and J dropped 0; count of bases not matched to a gene: 2. CDR3 protein: CASSSGTGSYNEQFF. CDR3 nucleotide sequence: TGTGCCAGCAGTTCCGGGACAGGCTCCTACAATGAGCAGTTCTTC.

This sequence joins TRBV11-3 and TRBJ1-3, with D tentatively TRBD1 (6 bases). Germline V gene lookup returns CDR1 SGHNT and CDR2 YENEEA. The length of the CDR3 is 19 residues. The V end was cut by 0 bases, the J end by 0 bases, with 18 bases between. CDR3 in DNA: TGTGCCAGCAGCTTAGACAGAGGACATGGACAGACCTCTGGAAACACCATATATTTT. It translates to CASSLDRGHGQTSGNTIYF.